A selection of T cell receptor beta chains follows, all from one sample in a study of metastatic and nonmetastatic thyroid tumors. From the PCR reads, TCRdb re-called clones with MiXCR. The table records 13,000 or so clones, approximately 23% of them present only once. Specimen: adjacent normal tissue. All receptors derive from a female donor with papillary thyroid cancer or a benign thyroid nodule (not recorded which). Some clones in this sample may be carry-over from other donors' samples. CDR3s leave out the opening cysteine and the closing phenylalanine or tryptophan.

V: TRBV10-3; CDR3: AISVGSVGDEAF
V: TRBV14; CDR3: ASSQDRASEQF
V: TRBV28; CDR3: ASTSLAGVNEQY
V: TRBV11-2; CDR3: ASSSGQGNSYNSPLH
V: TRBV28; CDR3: ARNEWVGYEQY
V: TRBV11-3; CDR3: ASSFGTGEGGYT
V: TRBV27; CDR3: ASRRTGDKPQH
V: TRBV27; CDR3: ASSLSSRGGTEAF
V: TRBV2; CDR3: ASSGDRGSTEAF
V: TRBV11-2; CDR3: ASSLGGGWTDTQY
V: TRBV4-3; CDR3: ASSPVVSGRAYEQY
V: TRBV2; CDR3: ASRQGLETQY
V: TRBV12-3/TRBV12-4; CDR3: ASSLGGGGYRDSNQPQH
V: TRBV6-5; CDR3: ASSYAGQENTEAF
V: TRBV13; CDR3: ASSTRYDTRPDTQY
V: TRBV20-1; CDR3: SATTSDRLGYEQY
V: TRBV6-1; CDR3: ASSQEGGHYGYT
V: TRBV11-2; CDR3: ASSLGGKTYEQY
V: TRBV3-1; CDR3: ASSKKRNTEAF
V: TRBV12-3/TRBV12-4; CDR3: ASSPGNSPLH
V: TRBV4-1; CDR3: ASSQGRRYEQY
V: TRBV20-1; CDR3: SADDVAGLQTQY
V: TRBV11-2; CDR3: ASRRRRGQGNTEAF
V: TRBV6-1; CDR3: ASRRLPGMGAEAF
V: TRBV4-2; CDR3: ASSQGLADLSYEQY
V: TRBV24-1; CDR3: ATSGGIGRGGDNEQF
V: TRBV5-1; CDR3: ASSFGTWNYGYI
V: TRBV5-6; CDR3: ASSSQQAPPYEQY
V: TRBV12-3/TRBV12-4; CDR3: ASSSPRDRGQSEQY
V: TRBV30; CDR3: AWNGAGSYNEQF
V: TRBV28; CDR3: ASRGQGISTDTQY
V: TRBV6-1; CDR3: ATLRGNNSPLH
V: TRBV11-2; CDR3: ASSLDGTSYEQY
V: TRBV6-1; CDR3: ASSQAPNTGELF
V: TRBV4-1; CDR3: ASSQVYNEQF
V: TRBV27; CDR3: ASSLTGLGYYGYT
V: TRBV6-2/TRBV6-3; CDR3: ASSSAGSSSNSPLH
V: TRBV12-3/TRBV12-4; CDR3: ASKSRLGSYEQY
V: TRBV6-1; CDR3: ASSSRPDSSYEQY
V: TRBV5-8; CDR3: ASSLEVGMVETQY
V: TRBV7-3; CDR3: ASSLLAGDGDEQF
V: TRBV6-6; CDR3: ASIYSGGFEASTGELF
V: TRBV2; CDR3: ASSDRRQGAGYT
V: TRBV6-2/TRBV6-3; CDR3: ASSLGLFETQY
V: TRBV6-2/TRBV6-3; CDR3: ASSYLGNEQF
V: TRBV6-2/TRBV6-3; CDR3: ASSYSYRGPGTEAF
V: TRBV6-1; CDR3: ASSSAGPEYNEQF
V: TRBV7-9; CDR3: ASSSGGQGYQETQY
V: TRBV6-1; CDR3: ASSESKYEQY
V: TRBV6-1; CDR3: ASSGDKNTEAF